The clone carrying this T cell receptor (beta chain) was counted once. The antigen is not known. The data were obtained in a study of PD-L1 blockade in urothelial cancer. General observations from the study: Tumor-linked clones in blood grew more by 3 weeks in durable-benefit patients.

This CDR3 has 12 amino acids. Germline lookup yields CDR1 GTSNPN and CDR2 SVGIG (reference sequence). Time point: pretreatment peripheral blood. Produced via immunoSEQ multiplex PCR; TCRdb's table is partial and in-frame only. The table includes roughly 20,000 clones, 89% detected once. The origin of this receptor is a man aged 65 to 79 with urothelial cancer. The input for sequencing was PBMCs, taken around atezolizumab (anti-PD-L1) treatment. The chain combines TRBV30 with TRBJ2-5, with 8 bases that match TRBD1. The CDR3 bases are TGTGCTAGACAGGGGTCAGGGGAGACCCAGTACTTC. Its protein is CARQGSGETQYF.